Presented here are 22 T cell receptor beta chains from one specimen sequenced in a study of regulatory T cells in long-lasting Graves disease. Time point given: persistent/refractory GD, antithyroid drugs over 5 years with positive TRAb. Isolated PBMC RNA provided the starting material for the TCR library. HTBI primers from iRepertoire and Arm-PCR of CDR3 regions yielded the TCR beta libraries. Using its own MiXCR run on the multiplex PCR reads, TCRdb lists one record per CDR3 protein. The repertoire has a few hundred thousand distinct CDR3 sequences, less than 30% of them found once; the top ten carry approximately 28%. Sequenced material: peripheral blood mononuclear cells (PBMCs), taken when the disease was refractory, from a patient treated with antithyroid drugs. All receptors come from a woman aged 40 to 50 with Graves disease.

V gene TRBV6-1 combines with J gene TRBJ2-2; tentative D call: TRBD1 (7 bases). Trimming removed 5 bases from V and 6 bases from J, with 16 bases in between. The CDR3 is made up of 15 amino acids. The germline V gene encodes CDR1 MNHNS and CDR2 SASEGT. CDR3 protein: CASSRTGGDAGELFF. In DNA, the CDR3 is TGTGCCAGCAGTCGGACAGGAGGGGACGCCGGGGAGCTGTTTTTT.

The chain has TRBV19 and TRBJ2-4, with 7 bases identical to TRBD1. The germline V gene has CDR1 LNHDA and CDR2 SQIVND (reference sequence). V lost 8 bases to trimming and J lost 0 bases; unmatched junction nucleotides: 4. This CDR3 region has 14 residues. CDR3 bases: TGTGCCAGTCGACAGGGCCTAGCCAAAAACATTCAGTACTTC. It yields the protein CASRQGLAKNIQYF.

This clonotype was observed a handful of times. V and J are TRBV10-3 and TRBJ2-7; D possibly uses TRBD1 or TRBD2 (6 bases each). Trimming pared 3 bases from V and 6 bases from J, leaving 12 bases between. The CDR3 loop spans 13 amino acids. The V gene's germline CDR1 is ENHRY and CDR2 SYGVKD. The CDR3 sequence is CAISDSRGREQYF. The CDR3, as DNA: TGTGCCATCAGTGACTCTCGGGGGCGCGAGCAGTACTTC.

This clonotype came up a few times. The chain recombines TRBV6-2 or TRBV6-3 with TRBJ2-7; 12 bases match TRBD2. V gave up 2 bases and J gave up 4 bases; unmatched junction bases: 12. The CDR3 length is 18 residues. In germline, CDR1 is MNHEY, CDR2 SVGEGT. As DNA, the CDR3 is TGTGCCAGCAGTTACCACCGGACTAGCGGGGATTTAAGATACGAGCAGTACTTC. It yields the protein CASSYHRTSGDLRYEQYF.

This clonotype has a handful of counts. The V and J genes are TRBV12-3 or TRBV12-4 and TRBJ2-3; 7 bases map to TRBD2. The CDR3 contains 14 residues. V gave up 5 bases and J gave up 7 bases; unmatched junction bases: 9. The CDR3 is CASSKTQAGYTQYF. The CDR3, as DNA: TGTGCCAGCAGTAAAACCCAAGCGGGATATACGCAGTATTTT.

This clonotype was seen at least ten times. V is TRBV28 and J is TRBJ2-5, with D hard to call. Trimming stripped 6 bases from V and 2 bases from J, with 10 bases between. Germline V gene sequence: CDR1 MDHEN, CDR2 SYDVKM. The CDR3 totals 13 residues. CDR3 coding DNA: TGTGCCAGCAGGTTGACACCTCAAGAGACCCAGTACTTC. As protein: CASRLTPQETQYF.

This clonotype was counted a few times. The chain uses TRBV7-9 and TRBJ2-6, with D unclear. There are 15 residues in the CDR3. Germline V lookup: CDR1 SEHNR, CDR2 FQNEAQ (reference sequence). The ends were cut back, 3 bases at V and 2 bases at J, with 8 bases in the middle. The CDR3 DNA is TGTGCCAGCAGCTTGAGCGTCGCTGGGGCCAACGTCCTGACTTTC. This gives the protein CASSLSVAGANVLTF.

V usage is TRBV11-2 and J usage is TRBJ2-1; 12 positions match TRBD2. The CDR3 has 14 amino acids. The V gene end was trimmed by 5 bases and the J gene end by 6 bases; junction bases not matched to a gene: 2. Germline values: CDR1 SGHAT, CDR2 FQNNGV. CDR3 region: CASSMTSGSNEQFF. CDR3 in DNA: TGTGCCAGCAGCATGACTAGCGGGAGCAATGAGCAGTTCTTC.

The chain joins TRBV9 to TRBJ2-2; TRBD2 matches 7 bases. CDR1 SGDLS and CDR2 YYNGEE come from the germline V gene. V shed 2 bases and J 2 bases; nucleotides not matched to a gene: 3. The CDR3 length is 15 residues. The CDR3 is CASSVGAGNTGELFF. The CDR3 DNA is TGTGCCAGCAGCGTGGGAGCGGGAAACACCGGGGAGCTGTTTTTT. Full variable domain (outside the CDR3, taken from reference TRBV9 and TRBJ2-2): DSGVTQTPKHLITATGQRVTLRCSPRSGDLSVYWYQQSLDQGLQFLIQYYNGEERAKGNILERFSAQQFPDLHSELNLSSLELGDSALYFCASSVGAGNTGELFFGEGSRLTVL.

This clonotype showed up just a few times. The J gene is TRBJ1-2, the V gene TRBV19; D perhaps matches TRBD1 (6 bases). CDR1 is LNHDA, CDR2 SQIVND, per germline (reference sequence). The CDR3 extends over 14 amino acids. Trimming removed 5 bases from V and 8 bases from J, with 18 bases in between. The CDR3 loop is CASSSPGDFGGYTF. The CDR3 region has the DNA TGTGCCAGTAGTTCTCCAGGGGATTTCGGAGGCTACACCTTC.

The rearrangement links TRBV7-2 to TRBJ2-2; 9 bases fit TRBD1. The germline gives CDR1 SGHTA, CDR2 FQGNSA. V shed 8 bases and J 7 bases; nucleotides not matched to a gene: 8. The CDR3 has 14 amino acids. This CDR3 is CASGGQGVGGELFF. The CDR3 nucleotides read TGTGCCAGCGGGGGACAGGGAGTAGGCGGGGAGCTGTTTTTT.

The chain couples TRBV4-1 to TRBJ1-4; D not certain. This CDR3 comprises 13 residues. V was trimmed by 8 bases and J by 8 bases, leaving 15 bases between them. Germline values: CDR1 MGHRA, CDR2 YSYEKL. The CDR3 region has the DNA TGCGCCAGCGGAAGAACCCGAGGCGAAAAACTGTTTTTT. Its protein product is CASGRTRGEKLFF.

This clonotype was picked up a small number of times. V and J are TRBV25-1 and TRBJ2-3; D might be TRBD1 (6 bases). Per the germline V gene, CDR1 is MGHDK and CDR2 is SYGVNS. With 3 bases removed from V and 0 bases from J, the gap between germline ends came to 13 bases. The CDR3 consists of 16 residues. The CDR3 is CASSDPDSHSTDTQYF. For the CDR3, the DNA is TGTGCCAGCAGTGACCCGGACAGCCATAGCACAGATACGCAGTATTTT. Looking up the rest from reference TRBV25-1 and TRBJ2-3 gives the full variable domain: EADIYQTPRYLVIGTGKKITLECSQTMGHDKMYWYQQDPGMELHLIHYSYGVNSTEKGDLSSESTVSRIRTEHFPLTLESARPSHTSQYLCASSDPDSHSTDTQYFGPGTRLTVL.

V gene TRBV10-3 combines with J gene TRBJ1-5; 9 bases are a match to TRBD1. Germline assignment: CDR1 ENHRY and CDR2 SYGVKD. This CDR3 comprises 12 residues. J gave up 7 bases and V 6 bases, and 1 base lay outside the gene matches. CDR3: CAIRTGGQPQHF. DNA for the CDR3: TGTGCCATCAGGACAGGGGGGCAGCCCCAGCATTTT.

About this clonotype: A read error may produce the germline difference seen at one junction end. CDR3 sequence reads: CATSVEGGTYNEQFF. The CDR3 coding sequence is TGCGCCACCAGTGTAGAGGGAGGGACCTACAATGAGCAGTTCTTC. J is TRBJ2-1 and V is TRBV10-2; 7 nucleotides align to TRBD2. The CDR3 has 15 amino acids. CDR1 is WSHSY and CDR2 is SAAADI in the germline V gene.

CDR3 amino acids: CASRPHEDLGEQYF. The DNA for the CDR3 is TGTGCCAGCAGACCCCATGAGGATTTGGGCGAGCAGTACTTC. This chain connects TRBV6-1 to TRBJ2-7, with D unclear. The CDR3 runs to 14 residues. Germline CDR1 is MNHNS and CDR2 is SASEGT. V lost 6 bases and J lost 6, with 18 bases in between.

This clonotype was observed at least ten times. The chain has TRBV28 and TRBJ1-5; 7 bases line up with TRBD1. The V gene's germline CDR1 is MDHEN and CDR2 SYDVKM. Trimming took 5 bases from V and 5 from J; bases not matched to a gene: 12. The CDR3 loop spans 16 amino acids. Written as DNA, the CDR3 is TGTGCCAGCAGTACCGGGGGAGGGGGCGAGTATCAGCCCCAGCATTTT. Protein product: CASSTGGGGEYQPQHF. Together with reference TRBV28 and TRBJ1-5, the CDR3 gives the full variable domain: DVKVTQSSRYLVKRTGEKVFLECVQDMDHENMFWYRQDPGLGLRLIYFSYDVKMKEKGDIPEGYSVSREKKERFSLILESASTNQTSMYLCASSTGGGGEYQPQHFGDGTRLSIL.

This clonotype has only one observation. The chain carries TRBV28 and TRBJ2-4; D call uncertain. The V gene's germline CDR1 is MDHEN and CDR2 SYDVKM. The CDR3 covers 14 residues. The germline V and J ends were trimmed by 6 bases and 6 bases, with 15 bases remaining between them. The CDR3 is CASSQTSSGNIQYF. The CDR3 nucleotides are TGTGCCAGCAGCCAGACCAGCTCGGGAAACATTCAGTACTTC.

CDR3 DNA: TGTGCCAGCAGTCCAATCGGGACAGGGCTCAGCGGGGAGCTGTTTTTT. It encodes CASSPIGTGLSGELFF. The chain has TRBV7-9 and TRBJ2-2, with TRBD1 matching over 9 bases. Germline V gene lookup returns CDR1 SEHNR and CDR2 FQNEAQ (reference sequence). The CDR3 has 16 residues. The ends lost 6 bases at V and 7 bases at J; junction bases unmatched: 12.

This rearrangement joins TRBV7-9 to TRBJ1-3; 9 bases align to TRBD1. V was pared by 5 bases and J by 1 base, with 6 bases of the junction left unmatched. Germline-derived CDR1 and CDR2 are SEHNR and FQNEAQ (reference sequence). This CDR3 region has 16 residues. This CDR3 reads CASSAGQGRSGNTIYF. The CDR3 region has the DNA TGTGCCAGCAGCGCGGGACAGGGAAGGTCTGGAAACACCATATATTTT. Looking up the rest from reference TRBV7-9 and TRBJ1-3 gives the full variable domain: DTGVSQNPRHKITKRGQNVTFRCDPISEHNRLYWYRQTLGQGPEFLTYFQNEAQLEKSRLLSDRFSAERPKGSFSTLEIQRTEQGDSAMYLCASSAGQGRSGNTIYFGEGSWLTVV.

In its sample, this clonotype was seen a few times. The gene calls are TRBV20-1 and TRBJ2-7; D gene unclear. The CDR3 has 12 residues. Per the germline V gene, CDR1 is DFQATT and CDR2 is SNEGSKA (reference sequence). V was trimmed by 4 bases and J by 4 bases, leaving 11 bases between them. In DNA form, the CDR3 reads TGCAGTGCTACTGCGACACCTTACGAGCAGTACTTC. Translating gives CSATATPYEQYF.

The J gene is TRBJ2-7, the V gene TRBV10-3; D could derive from TRBD1 or TRBD2 (6 bases each). Trimming removed 3 bases from V and 7 bases from J, with 25 bases in between. The CDR3 has 17 residues. Germline CDR1 and CDR2: ENHRY and SYGVKD. CDR3 sequence reads: CAISESERGAISEEQYF. CDR3 nucleotide sequence: TGTGCCATCAGTGAATCGGAAAGGGGGGCGATCTCTGAGGAGCAGTACTTC.